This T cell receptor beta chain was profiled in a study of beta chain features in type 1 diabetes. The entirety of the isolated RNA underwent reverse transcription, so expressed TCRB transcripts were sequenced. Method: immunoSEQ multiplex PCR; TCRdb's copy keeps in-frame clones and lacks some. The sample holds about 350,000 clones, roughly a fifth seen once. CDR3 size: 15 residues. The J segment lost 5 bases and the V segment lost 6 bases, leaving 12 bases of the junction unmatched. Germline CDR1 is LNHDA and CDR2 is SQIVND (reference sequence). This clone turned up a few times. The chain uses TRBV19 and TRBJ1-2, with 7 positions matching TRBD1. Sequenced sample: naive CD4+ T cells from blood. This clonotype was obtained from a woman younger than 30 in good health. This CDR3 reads CASRIPGQARYGYTF. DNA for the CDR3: TGTGCCAGTAGGATACCAGGACAGGCACGGTATGGCTACACCTTC.